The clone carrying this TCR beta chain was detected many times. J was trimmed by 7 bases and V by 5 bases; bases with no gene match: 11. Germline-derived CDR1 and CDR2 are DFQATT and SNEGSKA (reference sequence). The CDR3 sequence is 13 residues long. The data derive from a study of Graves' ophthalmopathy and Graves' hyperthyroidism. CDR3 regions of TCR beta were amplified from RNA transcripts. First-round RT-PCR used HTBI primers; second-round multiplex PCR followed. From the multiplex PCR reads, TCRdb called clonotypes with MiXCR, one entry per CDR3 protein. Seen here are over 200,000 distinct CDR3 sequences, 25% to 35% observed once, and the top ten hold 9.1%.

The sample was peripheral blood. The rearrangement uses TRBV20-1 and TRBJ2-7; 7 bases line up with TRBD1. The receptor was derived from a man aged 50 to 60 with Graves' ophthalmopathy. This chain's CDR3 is CSALTGRLYEQYF. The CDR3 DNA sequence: TGCAGTGCTCTGACAGGGCGGTTGTATGAGCAGTACTTC.